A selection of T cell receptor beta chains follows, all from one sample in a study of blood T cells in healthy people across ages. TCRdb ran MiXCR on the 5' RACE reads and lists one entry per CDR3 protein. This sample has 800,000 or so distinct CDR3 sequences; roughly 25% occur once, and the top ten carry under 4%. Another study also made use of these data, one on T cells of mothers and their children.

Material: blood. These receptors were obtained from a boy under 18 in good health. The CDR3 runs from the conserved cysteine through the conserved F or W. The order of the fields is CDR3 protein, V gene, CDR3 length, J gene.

CSARPQAGQGSGTYEQYF	TRBV20-1	18	TRBJ2-7
CASSQGRDRVKHEQYF	TRBV4-1	16	TRBJ2-7
CASSPRDRHSEQYF	TRBV9	14	TRBJ2-7
CASSLIAYSYEQYF	TRBV7-3	14	TRBJ2-7
CSARVLAGVDTQYF	TRBV20-1	14	TRBJ2-3
CASSVSGYEQYF	TRBV2	12	TRBJ2-7
CASSQDRWGALGNTEAFF	TRBV4-3	18	TRBJ1-1
CASRPTGGNTIYF	TRBV6-5	13	TRBJ1-3
CSATHIRGGCCPETQYF	TRBV20-1	17	TRBJ2-5
CASSLVFQGSTNEQFF	TRBV5-1	16	TRBJ2-1
CASSYSTSLSSYEQYF	TRBV6-2/TRBV6-3	16	NA
CASSVGGGVNTEAFF	TRBV9	15	TRBJ1-1
CASSPLIGRREQYF	TRBV4-1	14	TRBJ2-7
CASSLTAGQRTF	TRBV7-2	12	TRBJ2-5
CAIRDAGTGTYEQYF	TRBV10-3	15	NA
CSALTGNYGYTF	TRBV20-1	12	TRBJ1-2
CASSLWAGQPLETQYF	TRBV11-2	16	TRBJ2-5
CASSELGSWANIQYF	TRBV25-1	15	TRBJ2-4
CASSSIRGLEETQYF	TRBV28	15	TRBJ2-5
CASSDRSEKLFF	TRBV19	12	TRBJ1-4
CAWSVLGTGREKLFF	TRBV30	15	TRBJ1-4
CTSRSGTGRYEQYF	TRBV28	14	TRBJ2-7
CSVVGRAGSTEAFF	TRBV29-1	14	TRBJ1-1
CASSLDPNEKLFF	TRBV6-6	13	TRBJ1-4
CSARDNLSGYYEQYF	TRBV20-1	15	TRBJ2-7
CASKQGIYEQYF	TRBV5-5	12	TRBJ2-7
CASSAILAGALNSYNEQFF	TRBV9	19	TRBJ2-1